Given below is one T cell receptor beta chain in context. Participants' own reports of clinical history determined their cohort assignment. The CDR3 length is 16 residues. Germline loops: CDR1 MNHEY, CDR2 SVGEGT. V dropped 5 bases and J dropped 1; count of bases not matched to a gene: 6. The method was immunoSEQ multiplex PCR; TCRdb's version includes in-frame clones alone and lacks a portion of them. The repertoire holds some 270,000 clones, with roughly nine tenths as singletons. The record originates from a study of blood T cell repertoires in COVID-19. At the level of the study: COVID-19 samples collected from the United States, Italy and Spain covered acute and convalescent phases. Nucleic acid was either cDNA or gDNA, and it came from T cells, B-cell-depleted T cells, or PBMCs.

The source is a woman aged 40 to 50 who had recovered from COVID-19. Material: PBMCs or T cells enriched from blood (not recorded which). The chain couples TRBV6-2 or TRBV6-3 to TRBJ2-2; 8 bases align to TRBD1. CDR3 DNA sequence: TGTGCCAGCAGTCCATCCGGGACAGGGAACACCGGGGAGCTGTTTTTT. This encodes CASSPSGTGNTGELFF.